This TCR beta chain comes out of a study of spatial heterogeneity in lung cancer. Study-wide context: Raw reads contained each unique TCR and UMI combination more than ten times on average.

Germline values: CDR1 KGHSH, CDR2 LQKENI. The CDR3 is made up of 15 amino acids. V lost 3 bases and J 4 bases, leaving 12 bases between the germline ends. Time point indicated: sample taken at primary tumor resection. Whole RNA was taken from tumor, nontumor lung or frozen PBMC; it was then sequenced unsorted. The donor group consisted of around 70 patients who had untreated, early-stage non-small cell lung cancer. Every molecule of TCR cDNA had its own unique molecular identifier. MiXCR, run by TCRdb on the 5' RACE reads, gives a single entry per CDR3 protein. The sample contains tens of thousands of distinct CDR3 sequences, roughly 14% of which appear only once.

The sample here was PBMCs, taken at surgery. The chain links TRBV18 to TRBJ2-2; D not certain. This receptor was identified in a male donor with early-stage non-small cell lung cancer. This chain's CDR3 is CASSPTRVSTGELFF. DNA for the CDR3: TGTGCCAGCTCACCCACAAGGGTGTCCACCGGGGAGCTGTTTTTT.